This T cell receptor beta chain stems from a study of cytomegalovirus exposure and HLA in healthy donors. In regard to this clone: Its target is not known.

Study results and caveats: Solely CMV serostatus was available to characterize immune exposure. The study flagged some 180 TCR beta chains as cytomegalovirus-associated.

It was with 60 Vbeta and 13 Jbeta primers that the PCR ran. The data were produced by immunoSEQ multiplex PCR, yet TCRdb's version contains in-frame clones alone and is incomplete. This table has approximately 140,000 clones, about 80% appearing once. The germline V gene has CDR1 SGHRS and CDR2 YFSETQ. This CDR3 has 15 residues. The V end was cut by 1 base, the J end by 2 bases, with 13 bases between. The TCR originated in a boy aged 2 to 10 in good health and CMV-seronegative. The specimen sequenced was PBMCs. The gene calls are TRBV5-1 and TRBJ2-7; perhaps TRBD1 as D (7 bases). Here the CDR3 DNA reads TGCGCCAGCAGCTTGTTGGGGGGACAGACCTACGAGCAGTACTTC. Protein product: CASSLLGGQTYEQYF.